One and the same sample provided the 7 T cell receptor beta chains below, sequenced in a study of blood T cells in healthy people across ages. Together with a sample-barcoded 5' primer, a J-beta primer mix was included in a second PCR lasting roughly 6 to 12 cycles. TCRdb called the 5' RACE reads again in MiXCR, with one record for every CDR3 protein. Among more than 900,000 distinct CDR3 sequences listed, 25% were seen once. Separately, the same data were catalogued under a study of T cells of mothers and their children.

Sequenced material: blood. Receptors were obtained from a girl aged 2 to 10 in good health.

The J gene is TRBJ1-4, the V gene TRBV6-1; D is possibly TRBD1 (5 bases). Trimming took 3 bases from V and 13 from J, leaving 12 bases between them. This CDR3 comprises 12 residues. Germline CDR1 reads MNHNS; CDR2 reads SASEGT. The CDR3 bases are TGTGCCAGCAGTGATTTGACGGGACGACTGTTTTTT. Translation: CASSDLTGRLFF.

This clonotype came up a few times. The chain is built from TRBV6-5 and TRBJ2-2; D gene ambiguous. There are 15 residues in the CDR3. Germline V gene sequence: CDR1 MNHEY, CDR2 SVGAGI. Trimming cost V 8 bases and J 5 bases, with 18 bases left between them. For the CDR3, the DNA is TGTGCCAGCCAATCGGACGAGCTATGGACCGGGGAGCTGTTTTTT. Its translation is CASQSDELWTGELFF.

This rearrangement joins TRBV29-1 to TRBJ2-1, with 12 bases aligning to TRBD2. The J call is in doubt because the DNA end fits TRBJ2-5 better. Germline V gene sequence: CDR1 SQVTM, CDR2 ANQGSEA. CDR3 length: 16 amino acids. The CDR3 region has the DNA TGCAGCGTTGAAGGGGAGACTAGCGGGAGTTGGGAGACCCAGTACTTC. Protein sequence: CSVEGETSGSWETQYF.

There are a few counts of this clonotype. The gene calls are TRBV29-1 and TRBJ2-3; D is unclear. V lost 4 bases and J 2 bases, leaving 13 bases between the germline ends. The CDR3 runs to 14 residues. CDR1 SQVTM and CDR2 ANQGSEA come from the germline V gene. The CDR3 loop is CSVVGTHYTDTQYF. The CDR3 DNA follows: TGCAGCGTTGTGGGAACTCATTACACAGATACGCAGTATTTT.

This clonotype was counted only a few times. CDR3 DNA sequence: TGTGCCAGCAGCGTTAGACCGTCAGCAGGGGCCAACGTCCTGACTTTC. Translating it yields CASSVRPSAGANVLTF. This chain links TRBV9 with TRBJ2-6, with D unresolved. The CDR3 extends over 16 amino acids. Germline V gives CDR1 SGDLS, CDR2 YYNGEE. Trimming took 2 bases from V and 4 from J, leaving 13 bases between them.

This clonotype was detected a few times. The V and J genes are TRBV12-3 or TRBV12-4 and TRBJ2-5; D may be TRBD2 (6 bases). The CDR3 extends over 15 amino acids. V dropped 3 bases and J dropped 1 base, with 12 bases sitting between them. The CDR3: CASSFRSGPQETQYF. DNA of the CDR3: TGTGCCAGCAGTTTCCGCAGCGGGCCCCAAGAGACCCAGTACTTC.

The rearrangement joins TRBV28 to TRBJ2-7; TRBD1 agrees at 7 bases. The CDR3 has 15 amino acids. Germline V gene sequence: CDR1 MDHEN, CDR2 SYDVKM. The J segment lost 2 bases and the V segment lost 1 base, leaving 5 bases of the junction unmatched. The DNA of the CDR3 is TGTGCCAGCAGTTTATTACAGGGGAGCGCCTACGAGCAGTACTTC. Its translation is CASSLLQGSAYEQYF.